This T cell receptor beta chain was captured in a study of Ad26.COV2.S vaccination and SARS-CoV-2 variants. The repertoire was sequenced with immunoSEQ multiplex PCR; TCRdb's copy has only in-frame clones and lacks some. The profile shows around 86,000 clones, more than 65% of them singletons. CDR3 length: 14 amino acids. Germline CDR1 and CDR2: MNHEY and SVGAGI. After removal of 10 bases from V and 7 bases from J, the junction contained 10 bases not matched to a gene. The source is a human donor who had recovered from COVID-19. Source: peripheral blood, taken after recovery from COVID-19. The chain is built from TRBV6-5 and TRBJ2-2, with 9 bases fitting TRBD1. In DNA, the CDR3 is TGTGCCACTGGGACAGGGAGTATAGGCGGGGAGCTGTTTTTT. Its translation: CATGTGSIGGELFF.